The 28 T cell receptor beta chains below were found in one sample sequenced in a study of metastatic and nonmetastatic thyroid tumors. All patients were untreated before thyroid surgery. TCRdb ran MiXCR on the PCR reads. Of under 25,000 clones in the sample, over 20% are singletons; the top ten hold about 8.1%. Sequencing was carried out using adjacent normal tissue. The receptor set was obtained from a female donor with papillary thyroid cancer or a benign thyroid nodule (not recorded which). Some clones in this sample may be carry-over from other donors' samples.

The rearrangement joins TRBV5-1 to TRBJ2-3; 8 nucleotides align to TRBD2. The trim removed 0 bases at V and 9 bases at J, leaving 18 bases unmatched. Germline V lookup: CDR1 SGHRS, CDR2 YFSETQ. The CDR3 extends over 18 amino acids. The CDR3 spells CASSLGLGGGPARGTQYF. DNA for the CDR3: TGCGCCAGCAGCTTGGGGTTGGGCGGGGGGCCCGCCCGGGGGACGCAGTATTTT. The full variable domain, completed using reference TRBV5-1 and TRBJ2-3, is KAGVTQTPRYLIKTRGQQVTLSCSPISGHRSVSWYQQTPGQGLQFLFEYFSETQRNKGNFPGRFSGRQFSNSRSEMNVSTLELGDSALYLCASSLGLGGGPARGTQYFGPGTRLTVL.

This clone was recorded many times. The chain employs TRBV25-1 and TRBJ2-7; 7 nucleotides align to TRBD2. Trimming cost V 4 bases and J 2 bases; bases outside gene matches: 5. The CDR3 is made up of 14 amino acids. Germline V gene sequence: CDR1 MGHDK, CDR2 SYGVNS. CDR3 DNA sequence: TGTGCCAGCAGTGCCCTGCTAGCGGCCTACGAGCAGTACGTC. Protein sequence: CASSALLAAYEQYV.

V and J are TRBV20-1 and TRBJ2-5, with D tentatively TRBD1 or TRBD2 (7 bases each). Germline CDR1 and CDR2: DFQATT and SNEGSKA (reference sequence). The CDR3 runs to 13 residues. The germline V and J ends were trimmed by 7 bases and 2 bases, with 14 bases remaining between them. The chain's CDR3 is CSVERDSQETQYF. The CDR3 DNA is TGCAGTGTCGAGCGGGACAGTCAAGAGACCCAGTACTTC.

This clone is medium-sized by share. The gene calls are TRBV19 and TRBJ2-7; possible D gene TRBD2, 6 bases. The CDR3 extends over 16 amino acids. With 7 bases removed from V and 0 bases from J, the gap between germline ends came to 19 bases. Germline V gives CDR1 LNHDA, CDR2 SQIVND (reference sequence). CDR3 DNA: TGTGCCAGTACACCTGGGACTTATAAAGACTCCTACGAGCAGTACTTC. This translates into CASTPGTYKDSYEQYF.

The rearrangement uses TRBV6-1 and TRBJ1-2; D is perhaps TRBD1 (5 bases). The CDR3 is 13 residues long. Germline loops: CDR1 MNHNS, CDR2 SASEGT. Trimming pared 4 bases from V and 8 bases from J, leaving 14 bases between. The CDR3 spells CASSGPEGHGYTF. For the CDR3, the DNA is TGTGCCAGCAGTGGCCCCGAGGGGCACGGCTACACCTTC.

By sample fraction, this clone is medium-sized. At one end, the junction sequence differs from germline, possibly due to a read error. The chain is built from TRBV19 and TRBJ1-5; D gene ambiguous. This CDR3 is 11 amino acids long. Germline CDR1 LNHDA, CDR2 SQIVND (reference sequence). The CDR3 sequence is CASSIGQLQHF. CDR3 bases: TGTGCCAGTAGTATAGGCCAGCTCCAGCATTTT.

V is TRBV20-1 and J is TRBJ2-1; unclear D gene. Germline CDR1 and CDR2: DFQATT and SNEGSKA (reference sequence). V was shortened by 3 bases and J by 0 bases, with 12 bases between the two germline ends. The CDR3 loop spans 15 amino acids. Here the CDR3 DNA reads TGCAGTGCTAGGGTAGCACCCAGCTCCTACAATGAGCAGTTCTTC. As protein: CSARVAPSSYNEQFF.

V gene TRBV6-1 combines with J gene TRBJ2-2; 8 bases are shared with TRBD2. Germline CDR1 reads MNHNS; CDR2 reads SASEGT. The CDR3 is 15 residues long. Trimming at V came to 6 bases and at J to 5 bases, leaving 8 bases not matched to a gene. CDR3 protein: CASSFSGEGTGELFF. DNA for the CDR3: TGTGCCAGCAGCTTTAGCGGGGAGGGGACCGGGGAGCTGTTTTTT.

The chain couples TRBV13 to TRBJ2-2; 11 bases are shared with TRBD1. Trimming removed 5 bases from V and 8 bases from J; junction bases left unmatched: 10. The CDR3 runs 16 residues. Germline V CDR1 and CDR2: PRHDT, FYEKMQ (reference sequence). The CDR3 bases are TGTGCCAGCAGCCCCCCTGGACAGGGGGCTTCTGGGGAGCTGTTTTTT. It specifies CASSPPGQGASGELFF.

The V call is TRBV5-1, the J call TRBJ1-2, with D uncertain. V was shortened by 1 base and J by 2 bases, with 9 bases between the two germline ends. This CDR3 spans 14 amino acids. Per germline, CDR1 SGHRS and CDR2 YFSETQ. The CDR3 DNA reads as TGCGCCAGCAGCTTGCAGAACCCCAACTATGGCTACACCTTC. Residues: CASSLQNPNYGYTF. The complete variable domain, with remaining parts taken from reference TRBV5-1 and TRBJ1-2, reads KAGVTQTPRYLIKTRGQQVTLSCSPISGHRSVSWYQQTPGQGLQFLFEYFSETQRNKGNFPGRFSGRQFSNSRSEMNVSTLELGDSALYLCASSLQNPNYGYTFGSGTRLTVV.

This clone rates as medium-sized (0.01 to 0.1%). V and J are TRBV20-1 and TRBJ1-2, with D unresolved. The CDR3 is 14 residues long. The germline V and J ends were trimmed by 5 bases and 6 bases, with 19 bases remaining between them. Germline-derived CDR1 and CDR2 are DFQATT and SNEGSKA (reference sequence). CDR3 in DNA: TGCAGTGCTCGCCCCGGTCTATTCGGAGATGGCTACACCTTC. It encodes CSARPGLFGDGYTF.

The chain employs TRBV11-2 and TRBJ2-1; no firm D call. Germline V gene lookup returns CDR1 SGHAT and CDR2 FQNNGV. There are 16 residues in the CDR3. Trimming took 5 bases from V and 1 from J, leaving 15 bases between them. The DNA for the CDR3 is TGTGCCAGCAGCACCCTCCCATGGGGATCCTACAATGAGCAGTTCTTC. Its protein is CASSTLPWGSYNEQFF.

The chain joins TRBV6-6 to TRBJ1-1, with a tentative D call TRBD1 (5 bases). CDR3 size: 13 residues. Deletions cut 7 bases from V and 8 bases from J, with 17 bases between. Germline loops: CDR1 MNHNY, CDR2 SVGAGI (reference sequence). CDR3 DNA: TGTGCCAGCATCTATGAACCAACAGGAGAAGCTTTCTTT. Protein product: CASIYEPTGEAFF.

As to this clone: The junction shows a germline mismatch at one end, possibly a read error. This rearrangement joins TRBV5-6 to TRBJ1-1, with TRBD1 matching over 7 bases. The CDR3 is 13 residues long. Germline lookup yields CDR1 SGHDT and CDR2 YYEEEE. The chain's CDR3 is CASTLTGTNDAFF. Written as DNA, the CDR3 is TGTGCCAGCACCTTGACAGGGACGAATGATGCTTTCTTT. Together with reference TRBV5-6 and TRBJ1-1, the CDR3 gives the full variable domain: DAGVTQSPTHLIKTRGQQVTLRCSPKSGHDTVSWYQQALGQGPQFIFQYYEEEERQRGNFPDRFSGHQFPNYSSELNVNALLLGDSALYLCASTLTGTNDAFFGQGTRLTVV.

This clone was picked up a small number of times. This may be a read error, as it is one base from a much larger clone. The same CDR3 can be traced to other DNA sequences in this sample. The chain employs TRBV5-6 and TRBJ2-5, with D maybe TRBD1 (5 bases). Germline CDR1 SGHDT, CDR2 YYEEEE. V shed 3 bases and J shed 5 bases, with 17 bases lying between them. The CDR3 length is 15 residues. This CDR3 reads CASSYMPQGGETQYF. In DNA form, the CDR3 reads TGTGCCAGCAGCTACATGCCCCAGGGTGGTGAGACCCAGTACTTC.

The chain joins TRBV11-2 to TRBJ2-1; D assignment may be TRBD1 or TRBD2 (6 bases each). Germline CDR1 reads SGHAT; CDR2 reads FQNNGV. The CDR3 sequence is 14 residues long. Deletions cut 0 bases from V and 9 bases from J, with 12 bases between. CDR3 sequence (DNA): TGTGCCAGCAGCTTAGAGGGGGGCTCTGGTGAGCAGTTCTTC. Residues: CASSLEGGSGEQFF.

This clone was seen just once. This CDR3 reads CSAASGSSRAGELFF. The CDR3 nucleotides read TGCAGTGCCGCCTCGGGCAGTTCAAGGGCCGGGGAGCTGTTTTTT. The rearrangement links TRBV20-1 to TRBJ2-2; D gene unclear. The V gene lost 6 bases and the J gene lost 6 bases, with 20 bases spanning the gap. This CDR3 has 15 amino acids. Germline CDR1 is DFQATT and CDR2 is SNEGSKA (reference sequence).

The gene calls are TRBV11-2 and TRBJ1-2; D remains ambiguous. Germline CDR1 SGHAT, CDR2 FQNNGV. CDR3 length equals 14 residues. V was clipped by 0 bases and J by 1 base, with 6 bases between them. CDR3 in amino acids: CASSLDGVNYGYTF. The CDR3 coding sequence is TGTGCCAGCAGCTTAGACGGGGTTAACTATGGCTACACCTTC.

This clone was detected many times. V usage is TRBV5-4 and J usage is TRBJ1-3; TRBD1 matches at 7 bases. CDR3 length: 14 amino acids. The ends lost 4 bases at V and 3 bases at J; junction bases unmatched: 4. From germline, CDR1 is SGHNT and CDR2 YYREEE (reference sequence). The CDR3 spells CASSLGGGGNTIYF. CDR3 in DNA: TGTGCCAGCAGCCTAGGGGGCGGTGGAAACACCATATATTTT.

V usage is TRBV20-1 and J usage is TRBJ1-5, with 7 bases matching TRBD1. CDR1 DFQATT and CDR2 SNEGSKA come from the germline V gene (reference sequence). Losses at the gene ends were 5 bases for V and 10 bases for J; bases not matched to a gene: 17. The CDR3 spans 15 residues. The CDR3 reads CSASQPGQETHPQHF. In DNA, the CDR3 is TGCAGTGCTTCACAACCTGGACAGGAGACTCATCCCCAGCATTTT.

In its sample, this clone ranks as medium-sized. The chain has TRBV7-9 and TRBJ1-1; D might be TRBD1 (5 bases). V lost 3 bases and J lost 1, with 6 bases in between. CDR1 and CDR2 (germline): SEHNR, FQNEAQ (reference sequence). The length of the CDR3 is 13 residues. DNA of the CDR3: TGTGCCAGCAGCTTTGGGGCGAACACTGAAGCTTTCTTT. This gives the protein CASSFGANTEAFF.

Only a few counts were recorded for this clone. The CDR3 DNA reads TGTGCCACCAGTGATACGGGACAGGGGGCAAACTATGGCTACACCTTC. Protein sequence: CATSDTGQGANYGYTF. This chain uses TRBV24-1 with TRBJ1-2; TRBD1 matches 12 bases. After removal of 3 bases from V and 2 bases from J, the junction contained 3 bases not matched to a gene. Germline V gene sequence: CDR1 KGHDR, CDR2 SFDVKD. The CDR3 runs 16 residues.

Within the sample, this clone is medium-sized (0.01 to 0.1%). This chain joins TRBV7-2 and TRBJ1-2; D unclear. Germline V CDR1 and CDR2: SGHTA, FQGNSA. Trimming removed 7 bases from V and 6 bases from J, with 15 bases in between. The CDR3 has 13 residues. CDR3 loop: CASIPLGPHGYTF. CDR3 bases: TGTGCCAGCATCCCTTTAGGACCTCATGGCTACACCTTC.

There are a few counts of this clone. The CDR3 region is CASSEEPYYEQYF. The CDR3 coding sequence is TGTGCCAGCAGTGAGGAACCATACTACGAGCAGTACTTC. The chain has TRBV6-1 and TRBJ2-7; D gene ambiguous. This CDR3 has 13 amino acids. The germline V and J ends were trimmed by 3 bases and 3 bases, with 9 bases remaining between them. Germline CDR1 and CDR2: MNHNS and SASEGT.

The V and J genes are TRBV7-2 and TRBJ1-3; no clear D gene. This CDR3 comprises 15 residues. Looked up from germline, CDR1 is SGHTA and CDR2 is FQGNSA. Trimming removed 0 bases from V and 4 bases from J, with 10 bases in between. The CDR3, as DNA: TGTGCCAGCAGCTTAGCCGGGATTCGGGGAAACACCATATATTTT. Protein product: CASSLAGIRGNTIYF.

The chain has TRBV6-2 or TRBV6-3 and TRBJ2-3, with D unresolved. V was clipped by 1 base and J by 0 bases, with 11 bases between them. CDR3 length: 16 amino acids. Per germline, CDR1 MNHEY and CDR2 SVGEGT. The CDR3 DNA sequence: TGTGCCAGCAGTTACTTGGTCATCTCTAGCACAGATACGCAGTATTTT. This translates into CASSYLVISSTDTQYF.

This clone qualifies as medium-sized. The chain employs TRBV30 and TRBJ2-7, with a possible D match to TRBD2 (6 bases). CDR3 length equals 13 residues. V lost 4 bases, J lost 4 bases, and 14 bases lay in between. The germline V gene encodes CDR1 GTSNPN and CDR2 SVGIG (reference sequence). The CDR3 region is CAWTPGGKYEQYF. The CDR3 nucleotides read TGTGCCTGGACACCCGGAGGGAAATACGAGCAGTACTTC.

This sequence joins TRBV27 and TRBJ2-1, with D hard to call. The germline gives CDR1 MNHEY, CDR2 SMNVEV (reference sequence). V was cut by 5 bases and J by 5 bases, with 13 bases left in between. CDR3 size: 14 residues. DNA for the CDR3: TGTGCCAGCAGTCCCCGTCAGTTTCACAATGAGCAGTTCTTC. Amino acids: CASSPRQFHNEQFF.